The source of this TCR beta chain is a study of siplizumab effects on memory and regulatory T cells (dated by TCRdb to the late 2010s). Background on the whole study: The study looked at the effect of siplizumab, an anti-CD2 antibody, on alloreactive T-cell subsets in allogeneic mixed lymphocyte reactions made from human PBMCs. On the study overall, not on this receptor specifically: Whether proliferating Tregs from siplizumab cultures were suppressive was not functionally confirmed. Because sequences at frequencies below about 10^-5 were poorly captured, only a minor fraction of alloreactive clones could be mapped back to unstimulated subsets. Greater diversity appeared to be present in unstimulated naive T cells than in memory T cells, and a substantial contribution to the alloresponse seemed to be made by naive cells. The cumulative frequency of alloreactive sequences traceable to unstimulated CD4+ memory T cells was significantly reduced by siplizumab. Among mappable alloreactive CD4+ clones, the Treg-derived fraction averaged approximately 69% with siplizumab versus around 29% in control reactions. A naive or memory phenotype could not be assigned to roughly 75-95% of proliferating CD4+ or CD8+ clones.

Library creation used the immunoSEQ multiplex PCR assay. About 9.1 x 10^4 TCR templates per sample were assayed on the deep sequencing platform. Genomic DNA extracted from sorted T cells was used for TCRbeta CDR3 sequencing. The original pipeline was this. The R programming language was used for clonal analysis of TCRbeta CDR3 data. Alloreactive CD4+ and CD8+ clones were defined by comparing unstimulated samples with post-reaction CFSE-low samples. Alloreactive CD4+ clones were assigned to regulatory or non-regulatory origin by matching sequences to sorted unstimulated Treg and non-Treg repertoires. This immuneACCESS table, as held by TCRdb, lists in-frame sequences with V and J called but not all clones. Of the missing ones, under half trace to an unresolved V gene in checked studies; the others have no known cause. V and J calls and clone size are as listed in that table; D and trimming were resolved from the DNA. The sample includes roughly 100,000 clones, with under 95% observed a single time. The ten top clones hold about 6.7% of the sample.

Sorted unstimulated T cells, along with proliferating T cells recovered from mixed lymphocyte reactions, underwent TCRbeta CDR3 sequencing. Fresh whole blood from roughly 10 HLA-typed healthy donors was used to isolate PBMCs. A word on this clone: What this receptor recognizes is not known. The sample holds no much larger clone one base away, and base qualities are not on file.

The germline V gene sets CDR1 to LGHNA and CDR2 to YNFKEQ. The CDR3 goes from the cysteine to the phenylalanine over 15 residues. The CDR3 DNA has 45 bases and is translated from base 1. Trimming takes 4 bases from V and 3 bases from J, and the germline ends sit 14 bases apart. This receptor was obtained from a human donor in good health. The sequenced sample consisted of CD8+ T cells sorted from blood. The rearranged segments are TRBV4-2 and TRBJ2-3, and TRBD2 may be the D gene, going by 6 matching bases. CDR3 protein: CASSPTKTSTDTQYF. The sequenced DNA is TGTGCCAGCAGCCCCACCAAGACTAGTACAGATACGCAGTATTTT.